This T cell receptor beta chain emerged from a study of CD8 T cells in Susac syndrome. Looked up from germline, CDR1 is SGHDN and CDR2 is FVKESK. The CDR3 has 15 amino acids. Between the trimmed V and J ends, which lost 0 bases and 4 bases, there was a span of 12 bases. Random hexamers were used to reverse transcribe about 0.45 to 1 ug of RNA. With immunoSEQ multiplex PCR, TCR beta CDR3 was amplified across 54 Vbeta and 13 Jbeta. TCRdb recomputed calls from the immunoSEQ multiplex PCR reads with MiXCR, one row per CDR3 protein. The table lists some 170,000 distinct CDR3 sequences, about 95% of them singletons.

The sequencing sample was made of CD4+ T cells from PBMCs. The receptor was isolated from a human donor in good health. The rearrangement joins TRBV14 to TRBJ2-5; D remains unclear. The chain's CDR3 is CASSQDMLEAETQYF. CDR3 nucleotides: TGTGCCAGCAGCCAAGATATGCTGGAAGCAGAGACCCAGTACTTC.